This passage covers 3 T cell receptor beta chains from one sample sequenced in a study of blood T cells in healthy people across ages. A J-beta primer mix and a sample-barcoded 5' primer were used in a second PCR of roughly 6 to 11 cycles. A single record per CDR3 protein comes from TCRdb applying MiXCR to the 5' RACE reads. The table records approximately 600,000 distinct CDR3 sequences, 58% of them present only once. The sample comprised blood. These receptors were taken from a man between 60 and 75 years old in good health.

The V call is TRBV7-8, the J call TRBJ2-7; D is unclear. There are 13 residues in the CDR3. Germline loops: CDR1 SGHVS, CDR2 FQNEAQ. V dropped 1 base and J dropped 2 bases, with 6 bases sitting between them. The CDR3 loop reads CASSLGDTYEQYF. CDR3 coding DNA: TGTGCCAGCAGCTTAGGAGACACCTACGAGCAGTACTTC.

This chain joins TRBV5-1 and TRBJ2-3; possibly TRBD1 or TRBD2 for D (5 bases each). Germline CDR1 SGHRS, CDR2 YFSETQ. This CDR3 has 14 residues. V was trimmed by 0 bases and J by 4 bases, leaving 9 bases between them. The CDR3 protein is CASSLGQRADTQYF. The CDR3 DNA sequence: TGCGCCAGCAGCTTGGGACAGAGGGCAGATACGCAGTATTTT.

J is TRBJ2-5 and V is TRBV4-1; tentatively, D is TRBD1 (6 bases). The CDR3 has 14 amino acids. V lost 6 bases and J lost 3, with 14 bases in between. Looked up from germline, CDR1 is MGHRA and CDR2 is YSYEKL. CDR3 sequence: CASSRTEVKETQYF. CDR3 in DNA: TGCGCCAGCAGTCGGACAGAAGTTAAAGAGACCCAGTACTTC.